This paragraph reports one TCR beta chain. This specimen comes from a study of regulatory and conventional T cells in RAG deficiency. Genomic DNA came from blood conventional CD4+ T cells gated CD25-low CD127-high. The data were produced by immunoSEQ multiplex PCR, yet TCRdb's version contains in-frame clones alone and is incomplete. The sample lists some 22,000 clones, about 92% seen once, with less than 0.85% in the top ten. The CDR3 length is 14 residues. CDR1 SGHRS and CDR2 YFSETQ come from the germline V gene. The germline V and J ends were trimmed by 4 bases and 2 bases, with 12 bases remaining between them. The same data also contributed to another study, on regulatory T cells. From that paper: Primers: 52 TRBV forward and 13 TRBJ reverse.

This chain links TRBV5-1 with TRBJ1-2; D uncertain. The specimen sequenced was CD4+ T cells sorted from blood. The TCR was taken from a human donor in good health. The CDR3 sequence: CASSPSTENYGYTF. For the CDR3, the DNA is TGCGCCAGCAGCCCCTCCACTGAGAACTATGGCTACACCTTC.